This T cell receptor (beta chain) was recorded in a study of OX40 agonist ivuxolimab in advanced cancers. The wider study: Every patient in dose escalation had hepatocellular carcinoma, melanoma, renal cell or head and neck cancer. Study-level findings and limits: Antigen specificity remained undetermined for the expanded peripheral T cells.

This table comes from immunoSEQ multiplex PCR, and its TCRdb copy is limited to in-frame clones, with some not included. The sample has roughly 40,000 clones, roughly 84% seen once. A history of autoimmune disease or systemic immunosuppression excluded patients. With baseline, cycle 4 day 1, and cycle 7 day 1 as timepoints, blood was sampled. On this clone itself: What it binds is unknown.

The CDR3 has 14 amino acids. Trimming pared 7 bases from V and 0 bases from J, leaving 12 bases between. Germline V gene data show CDR1 as LGHNT and CDR2 as FRNRAP. This TCR came from an adult with an advanced solid tumor such as melanoma, head and neck, liver or kidney cancer. The specimen comprised CD4+ or CD8+ T cells sorted from blood, sampled in a trial of the OX40 agonist ivuxolimab. The chain carries TRBV12-5 and TRBJ2-5; D call uncertain. DNA of the CDR3: TGTGCTAGTGCGGTTGGCTCGTACCAAGAGACCCAGTACTTC. It translates to CASAVGSYQETQYF.